This T cell receptor (beta chain) was recorded in a study of circulating and synovial CD4+ cells in juvenile arthritis. Whole-study findings and limits: CPL versus bulk CD4 samples: T cell genome counts differed by at least an order of magnitude. Bulk blood CD4 repertoires were more diverse than these. Measured synovium overlap likely understates the true shared repertoire.

Notes on this clone: The antigen remains undetermined.

Assay used: immunoSEQ multiplex PCR; TCRdb lists only in-frame clones, some missing. This table holds around 32,000 clones, just over 90% found once. The V end was cut by 10 bases, the J end by 7 bases, with 19 bases between. The CDR3 loop spans 14 amino acids. Germline loops: CDR1 MDHEN, CDR2 SYDVKM. The chain has TRBV28 and TRBJ1-4; D remains ambiguous. Sequenced material: CD4+ T cells from blood. The sequence was obtained from a human donor with juvenile idiopathic arthritis. The CDR3 DNA is TGTGCCATCCTGCAGCGTGGGAGAACTGAAAAACTGTTTTTT. It is translated as CAILQRGRTEKLFF. Supplemented by reference TRBV28 and TRBJ1-4, the full variable domain reads DVKVTQSSRYLVKRTGEKVFLECVQDMDHENMFWYRQDPGLGLRLIYFSYDVKMKEKGDIPEGYSVSREKKERFSLILESASTNQTSMYLCAILQRGRTEKLFFGSGTQLSVL.